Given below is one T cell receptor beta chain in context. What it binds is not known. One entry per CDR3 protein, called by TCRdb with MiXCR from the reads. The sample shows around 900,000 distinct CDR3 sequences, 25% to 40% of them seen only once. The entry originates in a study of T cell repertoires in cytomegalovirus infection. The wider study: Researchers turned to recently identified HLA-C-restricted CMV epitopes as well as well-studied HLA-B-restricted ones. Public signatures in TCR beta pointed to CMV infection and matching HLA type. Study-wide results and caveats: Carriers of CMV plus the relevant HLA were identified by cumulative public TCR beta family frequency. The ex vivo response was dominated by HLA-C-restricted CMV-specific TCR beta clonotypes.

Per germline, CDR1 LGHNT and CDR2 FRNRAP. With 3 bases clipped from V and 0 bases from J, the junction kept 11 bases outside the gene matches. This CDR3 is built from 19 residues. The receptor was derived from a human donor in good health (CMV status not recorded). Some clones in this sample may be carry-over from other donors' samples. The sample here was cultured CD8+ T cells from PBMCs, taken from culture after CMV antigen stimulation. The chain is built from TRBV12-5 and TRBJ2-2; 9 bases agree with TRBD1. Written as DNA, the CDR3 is TGTGCTAGTGGTTTATGGACAGGGGACTCAGATGCGAACACCGGGGAGCTGTTTTTT. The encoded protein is CASGLWTGDSDANTGELFF.